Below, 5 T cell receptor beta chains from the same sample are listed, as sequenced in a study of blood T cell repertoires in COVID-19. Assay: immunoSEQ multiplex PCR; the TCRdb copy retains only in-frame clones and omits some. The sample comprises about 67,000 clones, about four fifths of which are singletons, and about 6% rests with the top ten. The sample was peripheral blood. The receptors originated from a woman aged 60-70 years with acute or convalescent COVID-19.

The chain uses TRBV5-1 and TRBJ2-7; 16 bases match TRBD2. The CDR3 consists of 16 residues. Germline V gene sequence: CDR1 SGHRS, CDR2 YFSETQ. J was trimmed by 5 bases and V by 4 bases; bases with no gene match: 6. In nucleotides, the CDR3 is TGCGCCAGCAGCCCGGGACTAGCGGGGGGGCTTGACGAGCAGTACTTC. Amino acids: CASSPGLAGGLDEQYF.

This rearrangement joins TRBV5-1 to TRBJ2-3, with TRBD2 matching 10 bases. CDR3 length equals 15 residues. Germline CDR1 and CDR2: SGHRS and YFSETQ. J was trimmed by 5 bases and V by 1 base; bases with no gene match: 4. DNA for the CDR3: TGCGCCAGCAGCTTGCAGGCTAGCGGGGGAGATACGCAGTATTTT. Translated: CASSLQASGGDTQYF. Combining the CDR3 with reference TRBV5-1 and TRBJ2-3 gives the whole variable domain KAGVTQTPRYLIKTRGQQVTLSCSPISGHRSVSWYQQTPGQGLQFLFEYFSETQRNKGNFPGRFSGRQFSNSRSEMNVSTLELGDSALYLCASSLQASGGDTQYFGPGTRLTVL.

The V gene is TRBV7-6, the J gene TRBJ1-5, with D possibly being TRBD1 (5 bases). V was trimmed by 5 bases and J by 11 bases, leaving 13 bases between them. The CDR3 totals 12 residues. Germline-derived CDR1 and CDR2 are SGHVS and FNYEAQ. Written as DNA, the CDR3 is TGTGCCAGCAGCCTGGCCGGGGGAGCCCAGCATTTT. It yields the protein CASSLAGGAQHF.

Here the CDR3 DNA reads TGTGCCAGCAGCCTGGGGACAGATTCGAACATTCAGTACTTC. Protein: CASSLGTDSNIQYF. The chain couples TRBV9 to TRBJ2-4; 7 bases map to TRBD1. This CDR3 spans 14 amino acids. Germline V gene lookup returns CDR1 SGDLS and CDR2 YYNGEE. The ends lost 4 bases at V and 7 bases at J; junction bases unmatched: 8.

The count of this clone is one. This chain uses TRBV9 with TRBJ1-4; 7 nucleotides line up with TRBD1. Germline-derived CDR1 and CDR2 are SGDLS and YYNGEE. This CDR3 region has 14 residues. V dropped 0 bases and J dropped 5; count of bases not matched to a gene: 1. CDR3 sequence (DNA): TGTGCCAGCAGCGTAGAACAGGGGAATGAAAAACTGTTTTTT. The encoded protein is CASSVEQGNEKLFF.